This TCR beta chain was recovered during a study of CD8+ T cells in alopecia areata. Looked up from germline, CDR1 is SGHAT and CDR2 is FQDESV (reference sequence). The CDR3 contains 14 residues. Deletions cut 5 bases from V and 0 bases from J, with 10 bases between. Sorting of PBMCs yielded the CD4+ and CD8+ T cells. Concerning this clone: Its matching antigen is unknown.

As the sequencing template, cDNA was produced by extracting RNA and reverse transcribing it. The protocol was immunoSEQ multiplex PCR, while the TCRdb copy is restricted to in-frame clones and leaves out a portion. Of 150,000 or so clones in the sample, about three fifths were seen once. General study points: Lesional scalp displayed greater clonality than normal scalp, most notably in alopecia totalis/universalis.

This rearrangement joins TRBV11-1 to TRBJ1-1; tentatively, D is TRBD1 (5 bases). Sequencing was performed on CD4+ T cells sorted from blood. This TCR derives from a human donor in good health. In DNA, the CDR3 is TGTGCCAGCAGCCGGGGGATGGTGAACACTGAAGCTTTCTTT. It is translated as CASSRGMVNTEAFF.